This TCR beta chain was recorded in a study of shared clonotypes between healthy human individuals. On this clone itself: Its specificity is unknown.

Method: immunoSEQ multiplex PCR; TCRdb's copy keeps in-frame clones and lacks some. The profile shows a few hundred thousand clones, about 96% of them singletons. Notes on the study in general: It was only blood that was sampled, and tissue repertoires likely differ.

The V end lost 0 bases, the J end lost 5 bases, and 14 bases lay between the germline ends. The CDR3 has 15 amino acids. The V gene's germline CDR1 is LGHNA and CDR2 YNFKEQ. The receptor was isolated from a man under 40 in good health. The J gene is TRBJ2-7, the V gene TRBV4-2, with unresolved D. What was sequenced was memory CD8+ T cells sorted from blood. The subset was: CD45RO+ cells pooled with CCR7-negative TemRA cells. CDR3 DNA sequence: TGTGCCAGCAGCCAAGATTTAGTAGTTTCGAACGAGCAGTACTTC. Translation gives CASSQDLVVSNEQYF.